These T cell receptor beta chains were read from a single sample in a study of T cell repertoires in cytomegalovirus infection. MiXCR, applied by TCRdb to the reads, yields one record per CDR3 protein. The sample consists of about 530,000 distinct CDR3 sequences, less than 30% of them appearing once. Source material: PBMCs. These receptors were taken from a human donor in good health (CMV status not recorded). Some clones in this sample may be carry-over from other donors' samples. The CDR3 runs from the conserved cysteine through the conserved F or W. The D gene is left open where the match is weak. Only part of the rows carry a size: once, few, many, or a class if the clone is expanded.

v_call: TRBV7-2; j_call: TRBJ2-1; clone_size: many; d_call: TRBD2; cdr3_aa: CASSVGSKAGLALNEQFF; cdr3_nt: TGTGCCAGCAGCGTAGGTAGCAAGGCGGGACTAGCGCTCAATGAGCAGTTCTTC
v_call: TRBV6-5; j_call: TRBJ2-5; clone_size: few; d_call: TRBD2; cdr3_aa: CASSSPASGRAPETQYF; cdr3_nt: TGTGCCAGCAGTTCCCCTGCTAGCGGGAGGGCCCCAGAGACCCAGTACTTC
v_call: TRBV30; j_call: TRBJ1-2; clone_size: once; d_call: .; cdr3_aa: CAWSLHGSLDGGYGYTF; cdr3_nt: TGTGCCTGGAGCCTCCACGGGAGCCTAGATGGGGGCTATGGCTACACCTTC
v_call: TRBV27; j_call: TRBJ1-1; clone_size: .; d_call: .; cdr3_aa: CASSLKPGATEAFF; cdr3_nt: TGTGCCAGCAGTTTAAAACCAGGGGCCACTGAAGCTTTCTTT
v_call: TRBV5-6; j_call: TRBJ2-5; clone_size: .; d_call: .; cdr3_aa: CASSPGHTETQYF; cdr3_nt: TGTGCCAGCAGCCCCGGACATACGGAGACCCAGTACTTC
v_call: TRBV12-3/TRBV12-4; j_call: TRBJ2-7; clone_size: many; d_call: TRBD1; cdr3_aa: CASSLSYRGHEQYF; cdr3_nt: TGTGCCAGCAGTTTATCTTACAGGGGCCACGAGCAGTACTTC
v_call: TRBV6-2/TRBV6-3; j_call: TRBJ2-1; clone_size: .; d_call: TRBD2; cdr3_aa: CASSGGSGRYEQFF; cdr3_nt: TGTGCCAGCAGTGGCGGGTCCGGGAGGTATGAGCAGTTCTTC
v_call: TRBV20-1; j_call: TRBJ1-2; clone_size: .; d_call: .; cdr3_aa: CSASSMIYGYTF; cdr3_nt: TGCAGTGCTAGTTCGATGATCTATGGCTACACCTTC
v_call: TRBV7-9; j_call: TRBJ1-5; clone_size: few; d_call: .; cdr3_aa: CASSPSGQSNQPQHF; cdr3_nt: TGTGCCAGCAGCCCATCCGGCCAGAGCAATCAGCCCCAGCATTTT
v_call: TRBV11-2; j_call: TRBJ2-1; clone_size: .; d_call: TRBD2; cdr3_aa: CASSLGQLAIHGNEQFF; cdr3_nt: TGTGCCAGCAGCTTAGGCCAACTAGCGATCCACGGGAATGAGCAGTTCTTC
v_call: TRBV12-3/TRBV12-4; j_call: TRBJ1-1; clone_size: .; d_call: .; cdr3_aa: CASSSRGAGSEAFF; cdr3_nt: TGTGCCAGCAGTTCCAGGGGAGCTGGGTCTGAAGCTTTCTTT
v_call: TRBV20-1; j_call: TRBJ2-7; clone_size: few; d_call: TRBD2; cdr3_aa: CSALTPTSGANYEQYF; cdr3_nt: TGCAGTGCCCTCACCCCCACTAGCGGGGCTAACTACGAGCAGTACTTC
v_call: TRBV6-6; j_call: TRBJ1-5; clone_size: few; d_call: .; cdr3_aa: CASLGQPSGQPQHF; cdr3_nt: TGTGCCAGCCTCGGACAGCCCTCAGGTCAGCCCCAGCATTTT
v_call: TRBV7-2; j_call: TRBJ2-1; clone_size: many; d_call: TRBD2; cdr3_aa: CASSLGGTSGSNEQFF; cdr3_nt: TGTGCCAGCAGCTTAGGCGGGACTAGCGGGAGCAATGAGCAGTTCTTC
v_call: TRBV11-2; j_call: TRBJ1-4; clone_size: .; d_call: .; cdr3_aa: CASSLRDGTNEKLFF; cdr3_nt: TGTGCCAGCAGCTTGAGGGATGGAACTAATGAAAAACTGTTTTTT
v_call: TRBV4-1; j_call: TRBJ1-2; clone_size: .; d_call: .; cdr3_aa: CASSHLTSDSGGYTF; cdr3_nt: TGCGCCAGCAGCCATCTCACTTCCGACTCGGGCGGCTACACCTTC
v_call: TRBV7-2; j_call: TRBJ2-3; clone_size: many; d_call: .; cdr3_aa: CASSFWGTDTQYF; cdr3_nt: TGTGCCAGCAGCTTTTGGGGGACAGATACGCAGTATTTT
v_call: TRBV10-2; j_call: TRBJ1-6; clone_size: .; d_call: .; cdr3_aa: CASREGPFTPLHF; cdr3_nt: TGCGCCAGCAGAGAGGGACCATTTACACCCCTCCACTTT
v_call: TRBV27; j_call: TRBJ2-1; clone_size: .; d_call: TRBD2; cdr3_aa: CASSPGLAGVYNEQFF; cdr3_nt: TGTGCCAGCAGTCCCGGACTAGCGGGAGTCTACAATGAGCAGTTCTTC
v_call: TRBV7-2; j_call: TRBJ2-3; clone_size: few; d_call: .; cdr3_aa: CASSLPEGTDTQYF; cdr3_nt: TGTGCCAGCAGCTTACCGGAGGGTACAGATACGCAGTATTTT
v_call: TRBV12-3/TRBV12-4; j_call: TRBJ2-1; clone_size: few; d_call: TRBD2; cdr3_aa: CASAPSGSPSSYNEQFF; cdr3_nt: TGTGCCAGCGCCCCTAGCGGGAGTCCGAGCTCCTACAATGAGCAGTTCTTC
v_call: TRBV11-3; j_call: TRBJ2-7; clone_size: many; d_call: .; cdr3_aa: CASSSRNTGQNEQYF; cdr3_nt: TGTGCCAGCAGCTCAAGAAACACAGGGCAGAACGAGCAGTACTTC
v_call: TRBV20-1; j_call: TRBJ2-3; clone_size: few; d_call: TRBD2; cdr3_aa: CSVRTSGSSDTQYF; cdr3_nt: TGCAGTGTTCGGACTAGCGGGAGTTCAGATACGCAGTATTTT
v_call: TRBV20-1; j_call: TRBJ1-5; clone_size: .; d_call: TRBD1; cdr3_aa: CSAVGQDNQPQHF; cdr3_nt: TGCAGTGCAGTAGGACAGGACAATCAGCCCCAGCATTTT
v_call: TRBV7-2; j_call: TRBJ2-7; clone_size: .; d_call: .; cdr3_aa: CASSLEVAGSYEQYF; cdr3_nt: TGTGCCAGCAGCTTAGAGGTGGCAGGCTCCTACGAGCAGTACTTC
v_call: TRBV4-2; j_call: TRBJ1-5; clone_size: .; d_call: .; cdr3_aa: CASSQEVGQLNQPQHF; cdr3_nt: TGTGCCAGCAGCCAAGAGGTCGGACAGTTAAACCAGCCCCAGCATTTT
v_call: TRBV24-1; j_call: TRBJ1-2; clone_size: .; d_call: TRBD1; cdr3_aa: CATSDQGQNYGYTF; cdr3_nt: TGTGCCACCAGTGATCAGGGACAGAACTATGGCTACACCTTC
v_call: TRBV20-1; j_call: TRBJ1-6; clone_size: .; d_call: .; cdr3_aa: CRDGPTSSYNSPLHF; cdr3_nt: TGCAGAGATGGACCGACGAGCTCCTATAATTCACCCCTCCACTTT
v_call: TRBV12-5; j_call: TRBJ2-7; clone_size: .; d_call: TRBD1; cdr3_aa: CASGFSSGTGPYEQYF; cdr3_nt: TGTGCTAGTGGTTTCTCCTCCGGGACAGGGCCCTACGAGCAGTACTTC
v_call: TRBV29-1; j_call: TRBJ2-5; clone_size: .; d_call: TRBD2; cdr3_aa: CSVDSAGGVEETQYF; cdr3_nt: TGCAGCGTTGATTCTGCGGGAGGGGTTGAAGAGACCCAGTACTTC
v_call: TRBV6-5; j_call: TRBJ1-6; clone_size: few; d_call: .; cdr3_aa: CASSPRAENSPLHF; cdr3_nt: TGTGCCAGCAGTCCGCGGGCGGAGAATTCACCCCTCCACTTT
v_call: TRBV28; j_call: TRBJ1-5; clone_size: .; d_call: .; cdr3_aa: CASSTGMQQPQHF; cdr3_nt: TGTGCCAGCAGTACAGGGATGCAGCAGCCCCAGCATTTT
v_call: TRBV5-8; j_call: TRBJ1-1; clone_size: .; d_call: .; cdr3_aa: CASSPGRRGAFF; cdr3_nt: TGTGCCAGCAGCCCTGGACGAAGAGGAGCTTTCTTT
v_call: TRBV7-9; j_call: TRBJ2-2; clone_size: few; d_call: TRBD1; cdr3_aa: CASRDGQGSGELFF; cdr3_nt: TGTGCCAGCAGGGACGGACAGGGTTCCGGGGAGCTGTTTTTT
v_call: TRBV15; j_call: TRBJ2-1; clone_size: few; d_call: TRBD2; cdr3_aa: CATSRVGTSNEQFF; cdr3_nt: TGTGCCACCAGCAGAGTTGGGACTAGTAATGAGCAGTTCTTC
v_call: TRBV20-1; j_call: TRBJ2-1; clone_size: few; d_call: TRBD2; cdr3_aa: CSASPTSGPYNEQFF; cdr3_nt: TGCAGTGCTAGCCCTACTAGCGGACCTTACAATGAGCAGTTCTTC
v_call: TRBV7-6; j_call: TRBJ2-7; clone_size: few; d_call: .; cdr3_aa: CASSSGPSYDYEQYF; cdr3_nt: TGTGCCAGCAGCTCAGGACCATCGTACGACTACGAGCAGTACTTC
v_call: TRBV28; j_call: TRBJ1-2; clone_size: few; d_call: .; cdr3_aa: CASSSDPQLSRTF; cdr3_nt: TGTGCCAGCAGTTCGGACCCTCAACTGTCCCGCACCTTC
v_call: TRBV28; j_call: TRBJ2-7; clone_size: few; d_call: TRBD2; cdr3_aa: CASTSSGTSASYEQYF; cdr3_nt: TGTGCCAGCACCTCTTCGGGGACTAGCGCCTCCTACGAGCAGTACTTC
v_call: TRBV2; j_call: TRBJ2-3; clone_size: .; d_call: .; cdr3_aa: CASSGTNLGSDTQYF; cdr3_nt: TGTGCCAGCAGCGGGACCAACCTTGGGTCAGATACGCAGTATTTT
v_call: TRBV7-2; j_call: TRBJ1-5; clone_size: .; d_call: .; cdr3_aa: CASSLSSVSNQPQHF; cdr3_nt: TGTGCCAGCAGCTTATCATCGGTTAGCAATCAGCCCCAGCATTTT
v_call: TRBV7-6; j_call: TRBJ2-1; clone_size: once; d_call: .; cdr3_aa: CASSPAQGRSYNEQFF; cdr3_nt: TGTGCCAGCAGCCCCGCGCAGGGGAGGTCCTACAATGAGCAGTTCTTC
v_call: TRBV7-2; j_call: TRBJ2-3; clone_size: many; d_call: .; cdr3_aa: CASSFLGGEGDTQYF; cdr3_nt: TGTGCCAGCAGCTTTTTAGGGGGAGAAGGAGATACGCAGTATTTT
v_call: TRBV7-8; j_call: TRBJ1-5; clone_size: .; d_call: TRBD1; cdr3_aa: CASSFDRGQPQHF; cdr3_nt: TGTGCCAGCAGCTTCGACAGGGGGCAGCCCCAGCATTTT
v_call: TRBV7-9; j_call: TRBJ1-2; clone_size: .; d_call: .; cdr3_aa: CASSSEQVWGYTF; cdr3_nt: TGTGCCAGCAGTTCCGAACAAGTATGGGGCTACACCTTC
v_call: TRBV19; j_call: TRBJ1-5; clone_size: .; d_call: TRBD1; cdr3_aa: CASSPQGAPNQPQHF; cdr3_nt: TGTGCCAGTAGTCCACAGGGGGCTCCCAATCAGCCCCAGCATTTT
v_call: TRBV28; j_call: TRBJ1-4; clone_size: .; d_call: .; cdr3_aa: CASSPTVATNEKLFF; cdr3_nt: TGTGCCAGCAGTCCGACAGTTGCAACTAATGAAAAACTGTTTTTT
v_call: TRBV4-2; j_call: TRBJ2-7; clone_size: many; d_call: TRBD2; cdr3_aa: CASSQDWTSGSYEQYF; cdr3_nt: TGTGCCAGCAGCCAAGATTGGACTAGCGGCTCCTACGAGCAGTACTTC
v_call: TRBV7-9; j_call: TRBJ2-1; clone_size: few; d_call: .; cdr3_aa: CASSPGKRRTDYNEQFF; cdr3_nt: TGTGCCAGCAGCCCCGGAAAACGCAGGACGGATTACAATGAGCAGTTCTTC
v_call: TRBV7-6; j_call: TRBJ2-7; clone_size: many; d_call: .; cdr3_aa: CASSLALAGRLTYEQYF; cdr3_nt: TGTGCCAGCAGCTTAGCGCTCGCGGGACGGCTGACCTACGAGCAGTACTTC
v_call: TRBV28; j_call: TRBJ2-3; clone_size: .; d_call: .; cdr3_aa: CATSGVSGLGTDTQYF; cdr3_nt: TGTGCCACCTCCGGGGTTAGTGGTCTTGGGACAGATACGCAGTATTTT
v_call: TRBV5-6; j_call: TRBJ1-6; clone_size: few; d_call: TRBD1; cdr3_aa: CASSLDWTGENSPLHF; cdr3_nt: TGTGCCAGCAGCCTGGACTGGACAGGGGAAAATTCACCCCTCCACTTT
v_call: TRBV7-2; j_call: TRBJ1-3; clone_size: many; d_call: TRBD1; cdr3_aa: CASSLGTGGTGNTIYF; cdr3_nt: TGTGCCAGCAGCTTAGGGACAGGGGGGACTGGAAACACCATATATTTT